This T cell receptor beta chain originates from a study of blood T cell repertoires in COVID-19. Study overall: Donors in the United States, Italy and Spain gave samples during acute or convalescent COVID-19.

The table came from immunoSEQ multiplex PCR; TCRdb's copy has only in-frame clones and leaves some out. This table holds approximately 50,000 clones, 85% to 90% found once. The V and J ends lost 4 bases and 5 bases, in that order; junction bases with no gene match: 9. The CDR3 extends over 16 amino acids. Germline CDR1 KGHDR, CDR2 SFDVKD. This chain joins TRBV24-1 and TRBJ2-1, with TRBD1 identical over 8 bases. This receptor was taken from a human donor in a cohort sampled during active COVID-19. The sequencing sample was made of peripheral blood. The CDR3 spells CATSDWTGKRDNEQFF. The CDR3 coding sequence is TGTGCCACCAGTGACTGGACAGGGAAAAGGGACAATGAGCAGTTCTTC.